This T cell receptor beta chain originates from a study of T cell clonality in common variable immunodeficiency. Study-wide results and caveats: Compared with controls, CVID subjects had fewer shared TCRbeta clones. CVID subjects showed higher TCRbeta clonality than healthy controls. Reportedly, TCR beta sequences from common variable immunodeficiency showed fewer deletions and N-nucleotide insertions.

There are many counts of this clone. Its antigen is not identified. The read terminates 3 residues before the CDR3 end, so the remaining end is supplied by the germline J gene. Sequencing input was equivalent genomic DNA from CVID and controls. The repertoire was sequenced with immunoSEQ multiplex PCR; TCRdb's copy has only in-frame clones and lacks some. In total the sample includes 45,000 to 55,000 clones, none of them seen once. Germline loops: CDR1 SQVTM, CDR2 ANQGSEA. Losses at the gene ends were 4 bases for V and 2 bases for J; bases not matched to a gene: 3. CDR3 size: 13 residues. The gene calls are TRBV29-1 and TRBJ2-3; 7 bases line up with TRBD2. This TCR was sampled from a person aged 18 to 75 in good health. Sequencing was performed on peripheral blood mononuclear cells. The part of the CDR3 DNA that was read is TGCAGCGTTGCCCAGCGGGACACAGATACG. Protein sequence: CSVAQRDTDT. In full, the CDR3 is CSVAQRDTDTQYF.